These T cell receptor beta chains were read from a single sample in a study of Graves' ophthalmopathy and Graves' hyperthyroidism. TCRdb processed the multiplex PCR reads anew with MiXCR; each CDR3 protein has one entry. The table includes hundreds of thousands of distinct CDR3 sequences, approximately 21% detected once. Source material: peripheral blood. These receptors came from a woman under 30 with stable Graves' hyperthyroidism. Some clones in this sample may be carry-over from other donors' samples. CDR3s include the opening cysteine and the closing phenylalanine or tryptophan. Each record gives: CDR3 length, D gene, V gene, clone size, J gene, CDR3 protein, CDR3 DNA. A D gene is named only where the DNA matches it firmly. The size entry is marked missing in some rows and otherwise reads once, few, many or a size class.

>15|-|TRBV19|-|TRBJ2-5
CASTPDEGSGETQYF
TGTGCCAGTACCCCCGACGAGGGTTCGGGAGAGACCCAGTACTTC
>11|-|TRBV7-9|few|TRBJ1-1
CASRDVTEAFF
TGTGCCAGCAGGGATGTGACAGAAGCTTTCTTT
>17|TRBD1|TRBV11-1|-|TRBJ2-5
CASSLGGTENSLETQYF
TGTGCCAGCAGCTTAGGTGGGACAGAAAATTCCTTAGAGACCCAGTACTTC
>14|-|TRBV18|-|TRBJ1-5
CASSPDRNNQPQHF
TGTGCCAGCTCACCTGACAGGAACAATCAGCCCCAGCATTTT
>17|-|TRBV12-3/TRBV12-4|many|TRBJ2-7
CASSLIGQFAISYEQYF
TGTGCCAGCAGTTTAATCGGACAGTTCGCCATATCCTACGAGCAGTACTTC
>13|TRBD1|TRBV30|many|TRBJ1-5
CAWSTQGSQPQHF
TGTGCCTGGAGTACACAGGGGAGTCAGCCCCAGCATTTT
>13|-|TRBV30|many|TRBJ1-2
CAWTANWNYGYTF
TGTGCCTGGACTGCCAATTGGAACTATGGCTACACCTTC
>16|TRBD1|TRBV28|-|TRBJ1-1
CASSLYPGQGNTEAFF
TGTGCCAGCAGTCTTTACCCGGGACAGGGGAACACTGAAGCTTTCTTT
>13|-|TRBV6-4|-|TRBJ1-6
CASSYRHNSPLHF
TGTGCCAGCAGTTACCGGCATAATTCACCCCTCCACTTT
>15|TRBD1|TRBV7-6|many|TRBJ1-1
CASSSDRAANTEAFF
TGTGCCAGCAGCTCTGACAGGGCGGCGAACACTGAAGCTTTCTTT
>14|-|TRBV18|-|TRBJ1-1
CASSPRGIDTEAFF
TGTGCCAGCTCACCACGGGGGATCGACACTGAAGCTTTCTTT
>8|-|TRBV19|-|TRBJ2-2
CAREELFF
TGTGCCAGGGAGGAGCTGTTTTTT
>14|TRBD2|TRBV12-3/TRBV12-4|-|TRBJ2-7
CASRERGGAYEQYF
TGTGCCAGCAGGGAGCGGGGGGGAGCCTACGAGCAGTACTTC
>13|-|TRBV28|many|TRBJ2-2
CASQDMNTGELFF
TGTGCCAGCCAAGACATGAACACCGGGGAGCTGTTTTTT
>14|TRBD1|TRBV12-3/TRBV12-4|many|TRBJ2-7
CASSDRDRTYEQYF
TGTGCCAGCAGTGATCGGGACAGAACCTACGAGCAGTACTTC
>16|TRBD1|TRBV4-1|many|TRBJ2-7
CASSQEAYRGQGEQYF
TGCGCCAGCAGCCAAGAGGCTTACAGGGGGCAAGGGGAGCAGTACTTC
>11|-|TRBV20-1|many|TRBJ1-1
CSARERTEAFF
TGCAGTGCTAGGGAAAGAACTGAAGCTTTCTTT
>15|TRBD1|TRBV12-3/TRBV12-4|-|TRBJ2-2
CASSPEQGSSGELFF
TGTGCCAGCAGTCCAGAACAGGGGAGCTCCGGGGAGCTGTTTTTT
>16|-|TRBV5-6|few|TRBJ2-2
CASSLFRVANTGELFF
TGTGCCAGCAGCTTGTTCAGGGTCGCGAACACCGGGGAGCTGTTTTTT
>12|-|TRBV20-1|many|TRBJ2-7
CSAHLSSYEQYF
TGCAGTGCTCACCTCAGCTCCTACGAGCAGTACTTC
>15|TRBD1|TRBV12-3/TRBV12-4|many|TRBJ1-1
CASSSRDRGHTEAFF
TGTGCCAGCAGTTCCCGGGACAGGGGGCATACTGAAGCTTTCTTT
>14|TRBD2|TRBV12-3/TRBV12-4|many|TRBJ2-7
CASSSLAGVDEQYF
TGTGCCAGCAGTTCCTTAGCGGGAGTCGACGAGCAGTACTTC
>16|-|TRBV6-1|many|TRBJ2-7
CASSESSRVRSYEQYF
TGTGCCAGCAGTGAAAGTAGTAGGGTGAGGTCCTACGAGCAGTACTTC
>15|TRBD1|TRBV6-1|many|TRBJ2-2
CASETGTANTGELFF
TGTGCCAGCGAAACCGGGACAGCGAACACCGGGGAGCTGTTTTTT
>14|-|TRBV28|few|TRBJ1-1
CASRLAIPNTDAFF
TGTGCCAGCAGATTAGCAATCCCGAACACTGATGCTTTCTTT
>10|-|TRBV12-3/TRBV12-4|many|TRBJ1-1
CASSERLTFF
TGTGCCAGCAGCGAAAGGTTAACTTTCTTT
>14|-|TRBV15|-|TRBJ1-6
CATSRLTGKSPLHF
TGTGCCACCAGCAGACTTACAGGGAAGTCACCCCTCCACTTT
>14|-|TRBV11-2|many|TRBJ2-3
CASSFRRGIDTQYF
TGTGCCAGCAGCTTCCGACGGGGTATCGATACGCAGTATTTT
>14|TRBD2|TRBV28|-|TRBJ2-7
CASSLLAVPYEQYF
TGTGCCAGCAGTTTGCTAGCGGTGCCCTACGAGCAGTACTTC
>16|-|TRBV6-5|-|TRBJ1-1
CASSSVQGRAGAEAFF
TGTGCCAGCAGTTCCGTACAGGGAAGGGCCGGAGCTGAAGCTTTCTTT
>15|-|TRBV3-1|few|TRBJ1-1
CASSPRTAKSTEAFF
TGTGCCAGCAGCCCCCGGACAGCGAAGAGCACTGAAGCTTTCTTT
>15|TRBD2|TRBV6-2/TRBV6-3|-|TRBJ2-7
CASRLEAGELNEQYF
TGTGCCAGCAGGCTGGAAGCGGGAGAGCTTAACGAGCAGTACTTC
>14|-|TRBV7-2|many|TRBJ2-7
CASSLGSEYYEQYF
TGTGCCAGCAGCTTAGGTAGCGAATACTACGAGCAGTACTTC
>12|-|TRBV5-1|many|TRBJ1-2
CASSPHSDGYTF
TGCGCCAGCAGTCCACACAGCGATGGCTACACCTTC
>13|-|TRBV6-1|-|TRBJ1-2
CASSPMSGSWPSF
TGTGCCAGCAGTCCCATGTCCGGGTCCTGGCCAAGCTTC
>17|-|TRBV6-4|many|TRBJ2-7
CASSRAGGWRFPYEQYF
TGTGCCAGCAGCAGAGCCGGCGGATGGAGATTCCCCTACGAGCAGTACTTC
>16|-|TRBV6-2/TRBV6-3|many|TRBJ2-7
CASTVTGTVCIYEQYF
TGTGCCAGCACCGTAACAGGGACCGTCTGTATCTACGAGCAGTACTTC
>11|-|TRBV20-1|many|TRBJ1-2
CSARGVAGYTF
TGCAGTGCTAGGGGGGTGGCTGGCTACACCTTC
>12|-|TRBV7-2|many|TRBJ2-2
CASKTGTGELFF
TGTGCCAGCAAAACAGGGACCGGGGAGCTGTTTTTT
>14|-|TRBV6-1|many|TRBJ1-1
CASNNRAVGTEAFF
TGTGCCAGCAACAACCGGGCGGTGGGCACTGAAGCTTTCTTT
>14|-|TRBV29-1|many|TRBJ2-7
CSVATRARGHEQYF
TGCAGCGTTGCAACCCGGGCCCGGGGGCACGAGCAGTACTTC
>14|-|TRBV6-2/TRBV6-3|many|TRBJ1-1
CASSKRAGGTEAFF
TGTGCCAGCAGTAAGCGGGCGGGGGGTACTGAAGCTTTCTTT
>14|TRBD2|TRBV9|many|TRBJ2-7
CASSGGSTPYEQYF
TGTGCCAGCAGCGGCGGGAGTACCCCCTACGAGCAGTACTTC
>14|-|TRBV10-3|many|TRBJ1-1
CAISESVGDTEAFF
TGTGCCATCAGTGAGTCGGTGGGAGACACTGAAGCTTTCTTT